The source of this TCR beta chain is a study of T-cell reconstitution after alpha-beta-depleted transplantation in children. From germline, CDR1 is MDHEN and CDR2 SYDVKM. CDR3 length: 17 residues. J gave up 4 bases and V 3 bases, and 5 bases lay outside the gene matches. Preparation of the TCRbeta library was carried out with unique molecular identifiers. TCRdb passed the PCR reads through MiXCR, listing each CDR3 protein once. The repertoire holds some 600,000 distinct CDR3 sequences, with over 10% as singletons. Notes on the study in general: Alpha-beta T cells about two months after transplant reportedly derived from several hundred expanded graft clones. Certain patients had high TCRbeta diversity at day 60, and it came from recipient T cells and thymic progenitors that survived. T-cell numbers and diversity one year post-transplant derived largely from freshly generated T cells.

This clonotype showed up many times. What it recognizes is unknown. The sequence was obtained from a male patient younger than 18 who had a stem cell transplant for acute myeloid leukemia, so the T cells may come from the graft donor. This rearrangement joins TRBV28 to TRBJ2-3; 15 positions match TRBD2. Sequencing was performed on PBMCs, mostly from graft donor cells, taken 360 days after TCRalphabeta/CD19-depleted stem cell transplant. The CDR3 spells CASSFWGLAGGPDTQYF. The DNA of the CDR3 is TGTGCCAGCAGTTTCTGGGGACTAGCGGGAGGCCCAGATACGCAGTATTTT.